This TCR beta chain was retrieved from a study of blood T cell repertoires in COVID-19. Study summary: Acute and convalescent COVID-19 specimens originated in the United States, Italy and Spain. Sources were T cells, B-cell-depleted T cells, or PBMCs; the material itself was cDNA or gDNA.

In the original analysis: Estimates of nucleated cell counts were drawn from the amplification of reference gene primers. Sequencing was performed with immunoSEQ multiplex PCR; in TCRdb, only in-frame clones are kept and a portion is missing. V, J and clone size are those of that table, while D and trimming were read from the DNA. The sample has over 25,000 clones; 84% are singletons. In its sample, this clone was seen once. The CDR3 sequence is 16 residues long. Germline CDR1 SGHTA, CDR2 FQGNSA. V was clipped by 4 bases and J by 5 bases; unmatched bases: 10. This TCR was sampled from a man in his 70s with active COVID-19. Specimen: peripheral blood. The chain uses TRBV7-2 and TRBJ2-5, with TRBD2 identical over 10 bases. The CDR3 loop reads CASSSVWAAGGETQYF. The CDR3 DNA is TGTGCCAGCAGCTCCGTCTGGGCAGCGGGGGGGGAGACCCAGTACTTC.